This record covers a single TCR beta chain. The antigen is undetermined. Relative to the germline gene, one junction end is altered; a read error may explain this. The CDR3 has 14 amino acids. Germline V gene lookup returns CDR1 SGHTA and CDR2 FQGTGA. This sample was included in a study of T cells after yellow fever vaccination. Study background: The fractions with low cell numbers were processed using SMART-Seq v4 Ultra Low Input. The study, taken as a whole, reports: Clones that expanded after primary vaccination mostly reappeared after the booster (roughly 96% CD4, about 91% CD8).

In TCRdb, the 5' RACE reads were re-called with MiXCR into one record per CDR3 protein. The data show under 300,000 distinct CDR3 sequences, 6% to 8% seen once. The material sequenced was CD4+ T cells sorted from PBMCs, taken on the day of the yellow fever booster vaccination. V is TRBV7-3 and J is TRBJ2-5; D not certain. This clonotype originated in a young man who received the YFV17D yellow fever vaccine. CDR3 sequence: CASSVTEGKGTQYF. Written as DNA, the CDR3 is TGTGCCAGCAGCGTAACCGAAGGGAAGGGGACCCAGTACTTC.